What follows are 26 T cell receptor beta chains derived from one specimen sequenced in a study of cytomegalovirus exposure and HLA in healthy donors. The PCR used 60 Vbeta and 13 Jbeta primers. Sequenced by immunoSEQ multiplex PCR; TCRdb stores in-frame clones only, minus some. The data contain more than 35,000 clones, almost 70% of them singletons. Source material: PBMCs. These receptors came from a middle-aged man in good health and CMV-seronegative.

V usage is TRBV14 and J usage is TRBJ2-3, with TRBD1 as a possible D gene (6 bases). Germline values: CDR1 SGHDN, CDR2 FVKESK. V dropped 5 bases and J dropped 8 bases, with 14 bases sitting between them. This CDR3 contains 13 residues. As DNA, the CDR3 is TGTGCCAGCAGCTCGGCAGGGGTCGGTACGCAGTATTTT. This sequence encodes CASSSAGVGTQYF.

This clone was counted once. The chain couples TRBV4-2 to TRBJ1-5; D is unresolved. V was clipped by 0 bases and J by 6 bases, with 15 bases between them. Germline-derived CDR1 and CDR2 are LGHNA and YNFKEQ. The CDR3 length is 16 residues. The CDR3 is CASSQDLAVSAQPQHF. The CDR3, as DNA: TGTGCCAGCAGCCAAGATTTGGCAGTCTCTGCTCAGCCCCAGCATTTT.

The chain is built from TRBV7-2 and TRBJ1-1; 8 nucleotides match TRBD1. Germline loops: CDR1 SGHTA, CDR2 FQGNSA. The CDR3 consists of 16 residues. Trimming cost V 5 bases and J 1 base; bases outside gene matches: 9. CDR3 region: CASSVQGGDPNTEAFF. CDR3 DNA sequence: TGTGCCAGCAGCGTACAGGGGGGGGATCCGAACACTGAAGCTTTCTTT.

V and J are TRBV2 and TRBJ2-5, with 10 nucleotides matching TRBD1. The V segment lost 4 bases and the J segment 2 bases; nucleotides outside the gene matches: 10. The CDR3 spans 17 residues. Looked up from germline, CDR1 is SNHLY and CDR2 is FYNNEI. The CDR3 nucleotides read TGTGCCAGCAGTGGACAGGGGGCGTCCGTCGTTCAAGAGACCCAGTACTTC. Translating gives CASSGQGASVVQETQYF.

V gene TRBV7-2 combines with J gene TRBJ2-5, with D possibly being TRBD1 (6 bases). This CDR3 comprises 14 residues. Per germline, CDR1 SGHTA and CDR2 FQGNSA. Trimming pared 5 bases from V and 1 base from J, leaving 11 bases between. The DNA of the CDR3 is TGTGCCAGCAGCCCCACAGGGACCCAAGAGACCCAGTACTTC. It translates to CASSPTGTQETQYF.

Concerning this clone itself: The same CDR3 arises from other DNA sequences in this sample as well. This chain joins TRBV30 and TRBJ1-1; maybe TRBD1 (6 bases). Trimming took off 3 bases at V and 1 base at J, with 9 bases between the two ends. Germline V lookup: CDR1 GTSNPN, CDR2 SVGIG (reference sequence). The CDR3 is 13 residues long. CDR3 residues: CAWSATGNTEAFF. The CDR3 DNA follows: TGTGCCTGGAGCGCGACAGGGAACACTGAAGCTTTCTTT.

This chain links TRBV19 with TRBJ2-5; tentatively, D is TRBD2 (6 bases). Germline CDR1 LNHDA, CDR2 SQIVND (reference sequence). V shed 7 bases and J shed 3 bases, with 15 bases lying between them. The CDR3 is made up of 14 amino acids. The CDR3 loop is CASTALAWEETQYF. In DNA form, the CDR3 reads TGTGCCAGTACCGCACTAGCTTGGGAAGAGACCCAGTACTTC.

CDR3: CAWSVRSGYERSGNTIYF. The CDR3 region has the DNA TGTGCCTGGAGTGTACGGTCGGGATACGAACGCTCTGGAAACACCATATATTTT. The rearrangement joins TRBV30 to TRBJ1-3, with D hard to call. V lost 0 bases and J lost 0, with 18 bases in between. The CDR3 consists of 18 residues. Germline V gives CDR1 GTSNPN, CDR2 SVGIG (reference sequence). Full variable domain (remainder filled in from reference TRBV30 and TRBJ1-3): SQTIHQWPATLVQPVGSPLSLECTVEGTSNPNLYWYRQAAGRGLQLLFYSVGIGQISSEVPQNLSASRPQDRQFILSSKKLLLSDSGFYLCAWSVRSGYERSGNTIYFGEGSWLTVV.

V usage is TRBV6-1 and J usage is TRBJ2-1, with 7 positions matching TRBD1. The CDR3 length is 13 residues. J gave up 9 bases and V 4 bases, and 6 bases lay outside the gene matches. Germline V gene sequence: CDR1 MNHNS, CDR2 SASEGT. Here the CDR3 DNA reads TGTGCCAGCAGTGGACAGGGAGTCGGTGAGCAGTTCTTC. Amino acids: CASSGQGVGEQFF.

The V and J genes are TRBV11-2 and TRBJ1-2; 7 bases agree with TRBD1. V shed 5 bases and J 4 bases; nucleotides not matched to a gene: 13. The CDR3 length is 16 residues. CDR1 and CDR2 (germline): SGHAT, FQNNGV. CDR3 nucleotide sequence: TGTGCCAGCAGCCCACTTCTACAGGGGACCTCCTATGGCTACACCTTC. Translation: CASSPLLQGTSYGYTF.

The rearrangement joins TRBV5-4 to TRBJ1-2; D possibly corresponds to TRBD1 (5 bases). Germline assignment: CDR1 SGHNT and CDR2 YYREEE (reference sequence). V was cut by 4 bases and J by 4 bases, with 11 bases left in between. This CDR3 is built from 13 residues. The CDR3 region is CASSPGLGYGYTF. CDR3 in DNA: TGTGCCAGCAGCCCAGGGTTGGGCTATGGCTACACCTTC.

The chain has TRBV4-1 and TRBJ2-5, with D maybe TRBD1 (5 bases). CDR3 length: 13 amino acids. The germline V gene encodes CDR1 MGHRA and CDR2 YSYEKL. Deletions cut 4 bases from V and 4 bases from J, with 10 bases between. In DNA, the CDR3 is TGCGCCAGCAGCCTCGGAAGGGGAGAGACCCAGTACTTC. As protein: CASSLGRGETQYF.

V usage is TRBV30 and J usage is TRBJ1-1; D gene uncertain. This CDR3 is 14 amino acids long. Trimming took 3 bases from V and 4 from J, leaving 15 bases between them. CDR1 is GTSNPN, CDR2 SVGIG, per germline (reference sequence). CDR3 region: CAWSPPGRSTEAFF. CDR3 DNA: TGTGCCTGGAGCCCCCCCGGGAGAAGCACTGAAGCTTTCTTT.

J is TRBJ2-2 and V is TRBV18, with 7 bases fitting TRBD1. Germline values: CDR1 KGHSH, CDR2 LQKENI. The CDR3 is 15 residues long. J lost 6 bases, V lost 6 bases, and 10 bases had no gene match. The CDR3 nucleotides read TGTGCCAGCTCCTTGGACAGGACAAGTTCCGGGGAGCTGTTTTTT. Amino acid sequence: CASSLDRTSSGELFF.

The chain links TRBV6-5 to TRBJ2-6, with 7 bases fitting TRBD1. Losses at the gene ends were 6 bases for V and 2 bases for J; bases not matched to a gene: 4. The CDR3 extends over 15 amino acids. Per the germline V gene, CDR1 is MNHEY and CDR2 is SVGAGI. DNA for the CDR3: TGTGCCAGCAGAGCTCAGGGGGCTGGGGCCAACGTCCTGACTTTC. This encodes CASRAQGAGANVLTF.

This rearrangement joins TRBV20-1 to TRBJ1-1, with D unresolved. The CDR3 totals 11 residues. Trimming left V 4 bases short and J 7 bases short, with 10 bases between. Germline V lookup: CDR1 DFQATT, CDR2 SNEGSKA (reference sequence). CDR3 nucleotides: TGCAGTGCTATTGGGCAGGTTGAAGCTTTCTTT. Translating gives CSAIGQVEAFF.

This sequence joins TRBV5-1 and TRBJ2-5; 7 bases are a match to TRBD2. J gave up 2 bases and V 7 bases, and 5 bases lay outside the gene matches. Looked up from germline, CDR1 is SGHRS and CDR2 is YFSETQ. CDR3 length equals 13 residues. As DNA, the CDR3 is TGCGCCAGCTCCGGGACTACGCAAGAGACCCAGTACTTC. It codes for CASSGTTQETQYF.

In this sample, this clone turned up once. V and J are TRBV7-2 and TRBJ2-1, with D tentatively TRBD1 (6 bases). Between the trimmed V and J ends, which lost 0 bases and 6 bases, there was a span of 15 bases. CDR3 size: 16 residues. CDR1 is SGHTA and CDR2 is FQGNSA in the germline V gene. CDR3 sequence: CASSLASQGMGNEQFF. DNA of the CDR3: TGTGCCAGCAGCTTAGCGTCCCAGGGGATGGGCAATGAGCAGTTCTTC. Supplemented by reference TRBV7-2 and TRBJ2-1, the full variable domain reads GAGVSQSPSNKVTEKGKDVELRCDPISGHTALYWYRQSLGQGLEFLIYFQGNSAPDKSGLPSDRFSAERTGGSVSTLTIQRTQQEDSAVYLCASSLASQGMGNEQFFGPGTRLTVL.

The CDR3 protein is CASSLGNQGEQYF. The CDR3 DNA reads TGTGCCAGCAGCTTGGGGAATCAGGGGGAGCAGTACTTC. The chain joins TRBV5-4 to TRBJ2-7; D is possibly TRBD1 (6 bases). Germline V CDR1 and CDR2: SGHNT, YYREEE (reference sequence). The V end was cut by 0 bases, the J end by 7 bases, with 11 bases between. The CDR3 has 13 amino acids.

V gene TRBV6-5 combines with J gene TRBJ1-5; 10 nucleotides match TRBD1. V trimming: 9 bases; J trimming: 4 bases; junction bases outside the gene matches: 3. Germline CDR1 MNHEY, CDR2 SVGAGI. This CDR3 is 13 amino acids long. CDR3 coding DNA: TGTGCCAGTTGGACAGGGGGAAATCAGCCCCAGCATTTT. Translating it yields CASWTGGNQPQHF.

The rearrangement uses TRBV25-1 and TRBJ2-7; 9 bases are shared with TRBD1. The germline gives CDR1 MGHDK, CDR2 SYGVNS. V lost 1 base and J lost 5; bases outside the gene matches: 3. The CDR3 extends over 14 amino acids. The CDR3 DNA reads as TGTGCCAGCAGTGAATTTGGACAGGGGAACGAGCAGTACTTC. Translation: CASSEFGQGNEQYF.

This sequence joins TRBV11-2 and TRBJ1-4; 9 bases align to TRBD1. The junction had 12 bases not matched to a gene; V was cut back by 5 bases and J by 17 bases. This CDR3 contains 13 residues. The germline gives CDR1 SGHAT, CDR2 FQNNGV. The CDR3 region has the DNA TGTGCCAGCAGCCCCCATGCCCAGGGACAGGGTTTTTTT. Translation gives CASSPHAQGQGFF.

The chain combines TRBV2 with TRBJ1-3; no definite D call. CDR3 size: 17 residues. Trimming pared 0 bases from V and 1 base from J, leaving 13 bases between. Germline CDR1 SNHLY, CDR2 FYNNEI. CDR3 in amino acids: CASSEAGRRVSGNTIYF. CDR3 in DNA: TGTGCCAGCAGTGAAGCTGGGCGGAGGGTATCTGGAAACACCATATATTTT.

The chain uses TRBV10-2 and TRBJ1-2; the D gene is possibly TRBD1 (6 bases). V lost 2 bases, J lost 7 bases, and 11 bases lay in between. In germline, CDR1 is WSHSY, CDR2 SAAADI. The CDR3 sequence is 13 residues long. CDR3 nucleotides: TGCGCCAGCAGTGAGCCCAGGGGAGTTGGCTACACCTTC. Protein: CASSEPRGVGYTF.

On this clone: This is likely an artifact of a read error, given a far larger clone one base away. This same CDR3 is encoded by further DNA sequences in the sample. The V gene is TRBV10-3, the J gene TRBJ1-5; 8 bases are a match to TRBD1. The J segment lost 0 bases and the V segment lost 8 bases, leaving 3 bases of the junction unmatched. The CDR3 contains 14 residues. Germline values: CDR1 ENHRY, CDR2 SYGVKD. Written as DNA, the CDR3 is TGTGCCATCGGGACAGGAGATAGCAATCAGCCCCAGCATTTT. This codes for CAIGTGDSNQPQHF.

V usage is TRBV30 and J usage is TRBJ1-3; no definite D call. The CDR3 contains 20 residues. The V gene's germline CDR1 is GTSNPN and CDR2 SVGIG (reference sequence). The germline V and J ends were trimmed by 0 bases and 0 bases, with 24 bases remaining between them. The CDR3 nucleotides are TGTGCCTGGAGTGTATTTATCGGGAAGGTTGAAGTATCCTCTGGAAACACCATATATTTT. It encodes CAWSVFIGKVEVSSGNTIYF.